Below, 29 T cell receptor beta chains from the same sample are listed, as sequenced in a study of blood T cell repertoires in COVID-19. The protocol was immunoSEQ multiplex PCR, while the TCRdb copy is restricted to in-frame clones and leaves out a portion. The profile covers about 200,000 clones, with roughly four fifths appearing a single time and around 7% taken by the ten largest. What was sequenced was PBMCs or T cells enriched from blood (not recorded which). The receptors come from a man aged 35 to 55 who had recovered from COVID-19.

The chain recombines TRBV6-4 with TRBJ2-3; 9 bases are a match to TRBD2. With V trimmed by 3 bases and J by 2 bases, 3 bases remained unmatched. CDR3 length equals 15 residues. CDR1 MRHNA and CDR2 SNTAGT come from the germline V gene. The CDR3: CASSESGGNTDTQYF. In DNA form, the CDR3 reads TGTGCCAGCAGTGAAAGCGGGGGGAACACAGATACGCAGTATTTT.

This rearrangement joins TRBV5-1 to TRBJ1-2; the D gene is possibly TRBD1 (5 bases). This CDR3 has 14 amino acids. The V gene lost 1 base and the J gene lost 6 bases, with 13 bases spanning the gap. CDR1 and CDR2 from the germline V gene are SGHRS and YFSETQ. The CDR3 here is CASSLIRVEDGYTF. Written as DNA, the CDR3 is TGCGCCAGCAGCTTGATCAGGGTAGAGGATGGCTACACCTTC.

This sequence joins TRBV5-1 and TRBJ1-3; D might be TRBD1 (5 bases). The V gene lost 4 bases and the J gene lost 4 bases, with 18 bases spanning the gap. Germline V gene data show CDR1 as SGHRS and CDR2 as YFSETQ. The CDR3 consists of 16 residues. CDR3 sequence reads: CASSPGGLYLGNTIYF. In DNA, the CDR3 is TGCGCCAGCAGCCCCGGGGGACTGTACTTGGGAAACACCATATATTTT.

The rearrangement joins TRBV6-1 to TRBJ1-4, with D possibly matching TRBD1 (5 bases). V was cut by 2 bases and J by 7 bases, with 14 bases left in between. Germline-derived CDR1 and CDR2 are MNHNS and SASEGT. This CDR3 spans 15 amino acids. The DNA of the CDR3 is TGTGCCAGCAGTGAATACGCAGGGAGGGGTGAAAAACTGTTTTTT. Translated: CASSEYAGRGEKLFF.

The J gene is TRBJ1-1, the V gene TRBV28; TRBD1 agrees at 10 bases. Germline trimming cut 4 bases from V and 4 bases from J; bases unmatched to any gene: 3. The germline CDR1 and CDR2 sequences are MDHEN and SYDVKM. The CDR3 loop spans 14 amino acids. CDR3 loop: CASSSGQGGTEAFF. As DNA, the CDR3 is TGTGCCAGCAGTTCTGGACAGGGGGGCACTGAAGCTTTCTTT.

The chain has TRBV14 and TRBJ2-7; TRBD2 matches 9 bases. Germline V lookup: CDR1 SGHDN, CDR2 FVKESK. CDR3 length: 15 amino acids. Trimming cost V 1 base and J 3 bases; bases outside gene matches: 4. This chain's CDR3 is CASSQGAGGFYEQYF. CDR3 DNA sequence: TGTGCCAGCAGCCAAGGTGCGGGGGGGTTCTACGAGCAGTACTTC.

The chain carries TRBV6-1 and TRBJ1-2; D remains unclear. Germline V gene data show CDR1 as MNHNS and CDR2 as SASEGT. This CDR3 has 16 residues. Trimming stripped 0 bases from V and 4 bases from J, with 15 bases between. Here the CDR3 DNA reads TGTGCCAGCAGTGAAGCTTGGACGGTCCGGGGCTATGGCTACACCTTC. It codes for CASSEAWTVRGYGYTF.

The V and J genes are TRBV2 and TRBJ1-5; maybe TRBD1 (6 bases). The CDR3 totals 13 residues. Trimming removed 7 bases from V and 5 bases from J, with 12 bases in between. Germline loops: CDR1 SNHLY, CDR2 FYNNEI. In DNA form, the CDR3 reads TGTGCCAGCAACCGACAGGTCGATCAGCCCCAGCATTTT. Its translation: CASNRQVDQPQHF. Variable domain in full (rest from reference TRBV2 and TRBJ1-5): EPEVTQTPSHQVTQMGQEVILRCVPISNHLYFYWYRQILGQKVEFLVSFYNNEISEKSEIFDDQFSVERPDGSNFTLKIRSTKLEDSAMYFCASNRQVDQPQHFGDGTRLSIL.

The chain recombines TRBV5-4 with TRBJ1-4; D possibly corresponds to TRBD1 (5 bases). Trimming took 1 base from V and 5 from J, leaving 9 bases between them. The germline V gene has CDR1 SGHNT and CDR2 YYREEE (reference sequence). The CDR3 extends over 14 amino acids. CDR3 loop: CASSLIPGNEKLFF. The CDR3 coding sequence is TGTGCCAGCAGCTTGATTCCAGGGAATGAAAAACTGTTTTTT.

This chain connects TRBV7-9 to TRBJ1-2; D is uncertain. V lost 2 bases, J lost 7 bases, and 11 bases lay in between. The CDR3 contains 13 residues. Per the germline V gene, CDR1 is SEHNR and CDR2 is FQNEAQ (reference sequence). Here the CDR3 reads CASSLPNAFGYTF. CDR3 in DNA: TGTGCCAGCAGCTTACCTAACGCGTTTGGCTACACCTTC. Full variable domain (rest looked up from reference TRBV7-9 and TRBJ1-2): DTGVSQNPRHKITKRGQNVTFRCDPISEHNRLYWYRQTLGQGPEFLTYFQNEAQLEKSRLLSDRFSAERPKGSFSTLEIQRTEQGDSAMYLCASSLPNAFGYTFGSGTRLTVV.

The CDR3 loop is CASSSREGQASGNTIYF. The CDR3 nucleotides read TGTGCCAGCAGCTCGAGGGAGGGGCAAGCATCTGGAAACACCATATATTTT. The chain recombines TRBV7-8 with TRBJ1-3; possibly TRBD1 for D (5 bases). Germline-derived CDR1 and CDR2 are SGHVS and FQNEAQ. This CDR3 spans 17 amino acids. Trimming removed 4 bases from V and 1 base from J, with 17 bases in between.

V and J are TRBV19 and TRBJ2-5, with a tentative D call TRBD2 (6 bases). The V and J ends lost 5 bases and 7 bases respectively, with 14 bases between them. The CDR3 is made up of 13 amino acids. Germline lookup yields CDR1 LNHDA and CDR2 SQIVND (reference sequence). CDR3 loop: CASSPEVAATQYF. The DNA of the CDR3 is TGTGCCAGTAGTCCGGAGGTAGCGGCGACCCAGTACTTC.

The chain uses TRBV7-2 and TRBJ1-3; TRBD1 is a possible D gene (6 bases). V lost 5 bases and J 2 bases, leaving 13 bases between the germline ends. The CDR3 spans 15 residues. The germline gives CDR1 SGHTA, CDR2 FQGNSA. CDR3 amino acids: CASSEQGQTGNTIYF. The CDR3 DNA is TGTGCCAGCAGCGAACAGGGTCAAACTGGAAACACCATATATTTT.

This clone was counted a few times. The chain's CDR3 is CSVGSDRGQPQHF. The CDR3 nucleotides read TGCAGCGTTGGCTCGGACAGGGGCCAGCCCCAGCATTTT. J is TRBJ1-5 and V is TRBV29-1; TRBD1 matches at 9 bases. This CDR3 spans 13 amino acids. The ends lost 4 bases at V and 7 bases at J; junction bases unmatched: 5. Germline V gives CDR1 SQVTM, CDR2 ANQGSEA.

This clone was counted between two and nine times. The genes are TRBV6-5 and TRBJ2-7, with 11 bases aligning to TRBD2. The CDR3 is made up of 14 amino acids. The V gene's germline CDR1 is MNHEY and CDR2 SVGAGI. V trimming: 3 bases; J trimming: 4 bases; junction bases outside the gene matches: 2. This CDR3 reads CASSYTSGGYEQYF. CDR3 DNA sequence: TGTGCCAGCAGTTATACTAGCGGGGGATACGAGCAGTACTTC.

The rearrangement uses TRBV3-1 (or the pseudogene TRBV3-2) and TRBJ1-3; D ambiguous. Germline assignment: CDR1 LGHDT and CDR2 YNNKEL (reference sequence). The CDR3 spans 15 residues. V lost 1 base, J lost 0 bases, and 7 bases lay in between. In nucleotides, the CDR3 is TGTGCCAGCAGCCAAGGATGGAGCTCTGGAAACACCATATATTTT. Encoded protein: CASSQGWSSGNTIYF.

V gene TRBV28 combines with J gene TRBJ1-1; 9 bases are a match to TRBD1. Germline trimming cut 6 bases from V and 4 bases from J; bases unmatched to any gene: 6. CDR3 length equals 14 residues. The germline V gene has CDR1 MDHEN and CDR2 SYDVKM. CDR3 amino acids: CASRTGGWVTEAFF. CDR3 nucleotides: TGTGCCAGCAGGACAGGGGGTTGGGTCACTGAAGCTTTCTTT.

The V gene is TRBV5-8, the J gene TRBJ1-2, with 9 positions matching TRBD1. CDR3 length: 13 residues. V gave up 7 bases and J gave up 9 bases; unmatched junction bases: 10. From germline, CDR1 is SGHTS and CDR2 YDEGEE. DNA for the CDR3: TGTGCCAGCCGCCGGGACAGGGCTGGGCGCTACACCTTC. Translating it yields CASRRDRAGRYTF. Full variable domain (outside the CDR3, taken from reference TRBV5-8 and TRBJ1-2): EAGVTQSPTHLIKTRGQQATLRCSPISGHTSVYWYQQALGLGLQFLLWYDEGEERNRGNFPPRFSGRQFPNYSSELNVNALELEDSALYLCASRRDRAGRYTFGSGTRLTVV.

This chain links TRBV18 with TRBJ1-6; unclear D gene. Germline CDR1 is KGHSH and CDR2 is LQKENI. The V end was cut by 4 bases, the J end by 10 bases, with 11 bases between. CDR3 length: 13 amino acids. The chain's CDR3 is CASSLSLGSPLHF. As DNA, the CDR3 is TGTGCCAGCTCACTTAGCTTAGGATCACCCCTCCACTTT.

The CDR3 loop is CASSPIRVAGELFF. CDR3 sequence (DNA): TGTGCCAGCAGCCCCATTCGGGTTGCCGGGGAGCTGTTTTTT. This chain links TRBV7-2 with TRBJ2-2, with no clear D. Germline CDR1 and CDR2: SGHTA and FQGNSA. CDR3 length equals 14 residues. V lost 5 bases and J 6 bases, leaving 13 bases between the germline ends.

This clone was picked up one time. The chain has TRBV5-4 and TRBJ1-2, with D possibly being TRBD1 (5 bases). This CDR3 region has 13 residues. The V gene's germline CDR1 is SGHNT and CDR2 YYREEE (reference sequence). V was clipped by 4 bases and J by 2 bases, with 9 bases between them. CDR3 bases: TGTGCCAGCAGCCGGACAAGAAACTATGGCTACACCTTC. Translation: CASSRTRNYGYTF.

This CDR3 is CASSPDRDGGYTF. CDR3 in DNA: TGTGCCAGCAGTCCAGACAGGGATGGTGGCTACACCTTC. This chain joins TRBV6-5 and TRBJ1-2; 7 bases align to TRBD1. Germline loops: CDR1 MNHEY, CDR2 SVGAGI. The CDR3 is made up of 13 amino acids. The J segment lost 7 bases and the V segment lost 5 bases, leaving 7 bases of the junction unmatched.

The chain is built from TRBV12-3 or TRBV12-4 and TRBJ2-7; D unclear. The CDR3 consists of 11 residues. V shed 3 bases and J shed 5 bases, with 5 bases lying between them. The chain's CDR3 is CASSFSNEQYF. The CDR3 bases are TGTGCCAGCAGTTTTTCCAACGAGCAGTACTTC.

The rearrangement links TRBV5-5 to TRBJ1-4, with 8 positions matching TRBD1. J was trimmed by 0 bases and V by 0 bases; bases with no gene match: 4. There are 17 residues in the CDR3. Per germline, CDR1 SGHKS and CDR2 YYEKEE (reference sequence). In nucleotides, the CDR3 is TGTGCCAGCAGCTTGGAGGACAGGGCTGCAACTAATGAAAAACTGTTTTTT. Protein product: CASSLEDRAATNEKLFF. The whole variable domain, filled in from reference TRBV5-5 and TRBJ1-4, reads DAGVTQSPTHLIKTRGQQVTLRCSPISGHKSVSWYQQVLGQGPQFIFQYYEKEERGRGNFPDRFSARQFPNYSSELNVNALLLGDSALYLCASSLEDRAATNEKLFFGSGTQLSVL.

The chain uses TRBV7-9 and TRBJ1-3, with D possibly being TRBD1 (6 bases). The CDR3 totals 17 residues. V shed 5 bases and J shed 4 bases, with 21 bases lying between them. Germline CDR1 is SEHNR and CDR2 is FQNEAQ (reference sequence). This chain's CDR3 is CASSRSSDSEYGNTIYF. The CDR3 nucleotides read TGTGCCAGCAGCCGGAGCTCGGACAGCGAGTACGGAAACACCATATATTTT.

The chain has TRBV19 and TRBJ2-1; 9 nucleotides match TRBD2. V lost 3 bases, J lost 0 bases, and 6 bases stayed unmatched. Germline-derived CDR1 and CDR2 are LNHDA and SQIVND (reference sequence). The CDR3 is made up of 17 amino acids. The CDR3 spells CASSIWLAGRSYNEQFF. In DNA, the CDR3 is TGTGCCAGTAGTATCTGGCTAGCGGGGCGCTCCTACAATGAGCAGTTCTTC.

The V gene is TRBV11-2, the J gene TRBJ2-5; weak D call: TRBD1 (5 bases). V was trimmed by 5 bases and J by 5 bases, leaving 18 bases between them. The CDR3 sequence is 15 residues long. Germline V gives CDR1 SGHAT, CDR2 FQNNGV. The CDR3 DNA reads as TGTGCCAGCAGCACCAGACTCGGACACGAGGAGACCCAGTACTTC. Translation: CASSTRLGHEETQYF.

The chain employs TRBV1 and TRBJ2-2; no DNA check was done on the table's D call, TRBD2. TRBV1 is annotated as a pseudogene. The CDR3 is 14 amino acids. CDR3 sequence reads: CTPPTGGGSGELFF. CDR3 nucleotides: TGCACCCCTCCCACAGGCGGGGGTAGCGGGGAGCTGTTTTTT.

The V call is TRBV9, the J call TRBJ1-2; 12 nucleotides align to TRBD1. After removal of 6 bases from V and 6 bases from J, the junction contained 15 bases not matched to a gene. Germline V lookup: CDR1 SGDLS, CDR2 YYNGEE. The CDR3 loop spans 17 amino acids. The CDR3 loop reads CASKGILGQGADDGYTF. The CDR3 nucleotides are TGTGCCAGCAAAGGGATACTGGGACAGGGGGCGGACGATGGCTACACCTTC.